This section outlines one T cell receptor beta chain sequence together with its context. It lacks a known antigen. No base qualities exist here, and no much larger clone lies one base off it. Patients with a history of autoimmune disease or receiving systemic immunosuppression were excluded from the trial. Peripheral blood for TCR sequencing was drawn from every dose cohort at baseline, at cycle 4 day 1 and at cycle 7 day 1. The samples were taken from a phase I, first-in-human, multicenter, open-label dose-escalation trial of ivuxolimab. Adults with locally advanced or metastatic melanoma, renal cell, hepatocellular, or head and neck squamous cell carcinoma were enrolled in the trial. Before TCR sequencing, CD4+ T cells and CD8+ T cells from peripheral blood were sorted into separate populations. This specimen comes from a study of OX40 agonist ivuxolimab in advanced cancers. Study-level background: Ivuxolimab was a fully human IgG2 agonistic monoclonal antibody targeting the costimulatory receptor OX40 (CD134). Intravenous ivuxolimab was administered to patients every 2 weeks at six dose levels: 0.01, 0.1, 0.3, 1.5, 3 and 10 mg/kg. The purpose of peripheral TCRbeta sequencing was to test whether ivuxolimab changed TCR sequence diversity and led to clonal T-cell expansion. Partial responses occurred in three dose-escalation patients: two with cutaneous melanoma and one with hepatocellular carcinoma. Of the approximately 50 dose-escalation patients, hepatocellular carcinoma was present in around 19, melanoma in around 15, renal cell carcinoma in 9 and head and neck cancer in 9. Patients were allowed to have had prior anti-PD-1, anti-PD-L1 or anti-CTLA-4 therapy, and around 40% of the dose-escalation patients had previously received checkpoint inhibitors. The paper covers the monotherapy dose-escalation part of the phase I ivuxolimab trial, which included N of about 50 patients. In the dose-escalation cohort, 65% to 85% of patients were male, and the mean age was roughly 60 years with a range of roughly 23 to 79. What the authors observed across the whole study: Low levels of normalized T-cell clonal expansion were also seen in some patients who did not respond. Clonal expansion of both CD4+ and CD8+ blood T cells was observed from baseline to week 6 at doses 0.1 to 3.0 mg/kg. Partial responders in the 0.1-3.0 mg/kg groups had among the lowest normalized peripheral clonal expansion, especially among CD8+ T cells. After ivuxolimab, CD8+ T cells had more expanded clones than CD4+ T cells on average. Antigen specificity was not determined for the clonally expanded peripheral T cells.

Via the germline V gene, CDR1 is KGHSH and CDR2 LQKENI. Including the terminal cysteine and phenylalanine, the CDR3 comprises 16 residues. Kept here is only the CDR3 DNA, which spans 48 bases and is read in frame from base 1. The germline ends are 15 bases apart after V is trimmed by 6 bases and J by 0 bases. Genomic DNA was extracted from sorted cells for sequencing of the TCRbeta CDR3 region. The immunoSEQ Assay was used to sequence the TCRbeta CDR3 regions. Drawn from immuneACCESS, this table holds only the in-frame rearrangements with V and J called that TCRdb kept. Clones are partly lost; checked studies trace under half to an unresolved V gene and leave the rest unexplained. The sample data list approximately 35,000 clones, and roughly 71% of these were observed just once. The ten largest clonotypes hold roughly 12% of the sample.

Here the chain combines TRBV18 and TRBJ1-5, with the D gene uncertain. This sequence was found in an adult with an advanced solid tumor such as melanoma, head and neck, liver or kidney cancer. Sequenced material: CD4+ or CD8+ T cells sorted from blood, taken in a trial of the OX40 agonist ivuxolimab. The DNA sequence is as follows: TGTGCCAGCTCCCCCTCGACAAGTAATAGCAATCAGCCCCAGCATTTT. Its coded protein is CASSPSTSNSNQPQHF.